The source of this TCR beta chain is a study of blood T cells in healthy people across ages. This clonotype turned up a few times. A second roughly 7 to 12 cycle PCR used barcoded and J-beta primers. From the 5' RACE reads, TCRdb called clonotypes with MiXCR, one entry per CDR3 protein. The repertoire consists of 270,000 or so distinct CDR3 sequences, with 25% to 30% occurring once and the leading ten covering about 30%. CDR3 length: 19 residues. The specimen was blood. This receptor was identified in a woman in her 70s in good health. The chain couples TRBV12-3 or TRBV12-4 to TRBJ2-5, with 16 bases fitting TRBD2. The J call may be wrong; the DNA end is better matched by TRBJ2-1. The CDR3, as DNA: TGTGCCAGCAGTTTGTGGGGGACTAGCGGGAGGGCGGGATTCAATGAGCAGTTCTTC. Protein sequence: CASSLWGTSGRAGFNEQFF.